Listed below are T cell receptor beta chains from one sample, sequenced in a study of shared clonotypes between healthy human individuals. Sequenced by immunoSEQ multiplex PCR; TCRdb stores in-frame clones only, minus some. This table has roughly 2,000,000 clones, just over 90% appearing once. Input material: naive CD8+ T cells from PBMCs. Every receptor here comes from a man between 18 and 35 years old in good health. Some clones in this sample may be carry-over from other donors' samples. Each CDR3 is given with its conserved first and last residue. The D gene is left open where the match is weak. For some rows the clone size is stated as once, few or many, or as a class when expanded; others skip it.

j_gene: TRBJ1-3; abundance: -; v_gene: TRBV19; d_gene: -; len: 16; CDR3aa: CASSTTGATAGNTIYF; CDR3nt: TGTGCCAGTAGTACCACGGGAGCAACTGCTGGAAACACCATATATTTT
j_gene: TRBJ2-7; abundance: -; v_gene: TRBV14; d_gene: TRBD1; len: 17; CDR3aa: CASSIGIAGTAIYEQYF; CDR3nt: TGTGCCAGTTCGATCGGAATTGCCGGGACAGCAATTTACGAGCAGTACTTC
j_gene: TRBJ2-5; abundance: -; v_gene: TRBV4-3; d_gene: -; len: 15; CDR3aa: CASSQDLDSQETQYF; CDR3nt: TGCGCCAGCAGCCAAGACTTGGACAGTCAAGAGACCCAGTACTTC
j_gene: TRBJ2-5; abundance: -; v_gene: TRBV5-4; d_gene: -; len: 17; CDR3aa: CASSLGGAGALQETQYF; CDR3nt: TGTGCCAGCAGCTTGGGGGGGGCCGGAGCGCTGCAAGAGACCCAGTACTTC
j_gene: TRBJ1-1; abundance: -; v_gene: TRBV10-3; d_gene: TRBD1; len: 15; CDR3aa: CAITTTGRRNTEAFF; CDR3nt: TGTGCCATCACCACGACAGGGCGAAGGAACACTGAAGCTTTCTTT
j_gene: TRBJ1-1; abundance: -; v_gene: TRBV7-9; d_gene: -; len: 15; CDR3aa: CASSSPATMNTEAFF; CDR3nt: TGTGCCAGCAGCTCACCAGCTACGATGAACACTGAAGCTTTCTTT
j_gene: TRBJ2-2; abundance: -; v_gene: TRBV9; d_gene: -; len: 14; CDR3aa: CASTDRSKTGELFF; CDR3nt: TGTGCCAGCACAGACAGGAGTAAGACTGGGGAGCTGTTTTTT
j_gene: TRBJ1-4; abundance: once; v_gene: TRBV4-1; d_gene: -; len: 16; CDR3aa: CASSQLTGFFNEKLFF; CDR3nt: TGCGCCAGCAGCCAGCTTACAGGTTTCTTCAATGAAAAACTGTTTTTT
j_gene: TRBJ2-5; abundance: -; v_gene: TRBV2; d_gene: -; len: 16; CDR3aa: CASSPNSAMYQETQYF; CDR3nt: TGTGCCAGCAGTCCAAATAGCGCAATGTACCAAGAGACCCAGTACTTC
j_gene: TRBJ2-1; abundance: -; v_gene: TRBV28; d_gene: TRBD2; len: 17; CDR3aa: CASSLSKREYSYNEQFF; CDR3nt: TGTGCCAGCAGTTTATCAAAGCGGGAATACTCCTACAATGAGCAGTTCTTC
j_gene: TRBJ2-1; abundance: -; v_gene: TRBV6-1; d_gene: -; len: 15; CDR3aa: CASSEYRAPYNEQFF; CDR3nt: TGTGCCAGCAGTGAGTACAGGGCCCCCTACAATGAGCAGTTCTTC